The 32 T cell receptor beta chains below all came from one sample that was sequenced in a study of shared clonotypes between healthy human individuals. CD8 cells regarded as naive lacked CD45RO, were positively chosen for CCR7, and omitted terminally differentiated effector memory CD45RA+ cells. Repertoires were generated with immunoSEQ multiplex PCR, while TCRdb's copy carries only in-frame clones and drops some. The sample records around 2,000,000 clones, roughly 95% being singletons. Sequenced input: naive CD8+ T cells sorted from blood. The receptors come from a young man in good health.

The chain uses TRBV4-3 and TRBJ2-7; TRBD2 might be the D (5 bases). Germline CDR1 LGHNA, CDR2 YSLEER. The CDR3 length is 16 residues. V lost 0 bases, J lost 2 bases, and 14 bases lay in between. CDR3 coding DNA: TGCGCCAGCAGCCAAGATATCTTTGACGGGGCCTACGAGCAGTACTTC. This encodes CASSQDIFDGAYEQYF.

The chain recombines TRBV1 with TRBJ1-5; the table assigns TRBD1, which was not confirmed against the DNA. TRBV1 is an annotated pseudogene. This CDR3 comprises 20 residues. CDR3 DNA: TGCACCAGCAGCCAACCCTCGGACAGGGCCGGAATCCATAGCAATCAGCCCCAGCATTTT. It yields the protein CTSSQPSDRAGIHSNQPQHF.

With regard to this clone: Other DNA sequences in this specimen translate into the identical CDR3. The rearrangement uses TRBV9 and TRBJ2-1; D is undetermined. Germline V lookup: CDR1 SGDLS, CDR2 YYNGEE. This CDR3 has 13 residues. Trimming stripped 0 bases from V and 4 bases from J, with 5 bases between. CDR3 coding DNA: TGTGCCAGCAGCGTAGCCCTATACAATGAGCAGTTCTTC. The encoded protein is CASSVALYNEQFF.

The sample holds one count of this clone. V gene TRBV27 combines with J gene TRBJ2-7, with D tentatively TRBD1 (5 bases). Germline assignment: CDR1 MNHEY and CDR2 SMNVEV (reference sequence). The CDR3 is 14 amino acids. V dropped 4 bases and J dropped 5 bases, with 15 bases sitting between them. CDR3 sequence: CASSYQGLPHEQYF. In DNA form, the CDR3 reads TGTGCCAGCAGTTATCAGGGTCTCCCCCACGAGCAGTACTTC.

With regard to this clone: The identical CDR3 is also encoded by other nucleotide sequences in the sample. V usage is TRBV27 and J usage is TRBJ1-2, with D hard to call. CDR3 length equals 14 residues. CDR1 and CDR2 from the germline V gene are MNHEY and SMNVEV (reference sequence). Trimming pared 0 bases from V and 5 bases from J, leaving 10 bases between. The DNA for the CDR3 is TGTGCCAGCAGTTTATCGCCAGGATTTTATGGCTACACCTTC. It specifies CASSLSPGFYGYTF.

The CDR3 loop is CASSFWTGDYNSPLHF. The DNA of the CDR3 is TGTGCCAGCAGTTTTTGGACAGGGGATTATAATTCACCCCTCCACTTT. This chain joins TRBV28 and TRBJ1-6; 9 nucleotides align to TRBD1. The CDR3 runs to 16 residues. The ends lost 3 bases at V and 4 bases at J; junction bases unmatched: 4. In germline, CDR1 is MDHEN, CDR2 SYDVKM. Filled out from reference TRBV28 and TRBJ1-6, the complete variable domain reads DVKVTQSSRYLVKRTGEKVFLECVQDMDHENMFWYRQDPGLGLRLIYFSYDVKMKEKGDIPEGYSVSREKKERFSLILESASTNQTSMYLCASSFWTGDYNSPLHFGNGTRLTVT.

This clone was seen just once. The V and J genes are TRBV27 and TRBJ2-1, with 9 bases aligning to TRBD2. The CDR3 has 15 amino acids. V lost 2 bases to trimming and J lost 4 bases; unmatched junction nucleotides: 3. Per germline, CDR1 MNHEY and CDR2 SMNVEV (reference sequence). The CDR3: CASSLRLAVYNEQFF. CDR3 nucleotides: TGTGCCAGCAGTTTAAGACTAGCGGTTTACAATGAGCAGTTCTTC.

The chain carries TRBV5-6 and TRBJ2-3; 11 nucleotides agree with TRBD2. The CDR3 is 18 amino acids. Trimming took 0 bases from V and 0 from J; bases not matched to a gene: 6. Per the germline V gene, CDR1 is SGHDT and CDR2 is YYEEEE. The CDR3 loop is CASSLELAGGGSTDTQYF. The CDR3 DNA is TGTGCCAGCAGCTTGGAGCTAGCGGGGGGCGGGAGCACAGATACGCAGTATTTT.

This clone has just a few counts. The rearrangement joins TRBV10-1 to TRBJ1-1; D remains ambiguous. The V end was cut by 1 base, the J end by 3 bases, with 12 bases between. CDR3 length equals 15 residues. CDR1 WNHNN and CDR2 SYGVQD come from the germline V gene (reference sequence). The CDR3 reads CASSEFRARHTEAFF. The CDR3 DNA reads as TGCGCCAGCAGTGAGTTTAGGGCTCGGCACACTGAAGCTTTCTTT.

V gene TRBV25-1 combines with J gene TRBJ2-7, with TRBD1 matching over 7 bases. J lost 6 bases, V lost 5 bases, and 4 bases had no gene match. Germline V gene lookup returns CDR1 MGHDK and CDR2 SYGVNS. This CDR3 region has 12 residues. The DNA of the CDR3 is TGTGCCAGCAGTCCGCCAGGGGGCGAGCAGTACTTC. Residues: CASSPPGGEQYF.

This chain connects TRBV6-5 to TRBJ2-3; 10 bases line up with TRBD2. Germline V gives CDR1 MNHEY, CDR2 SVGAGI. Germline trimming cut 5 bases from V and 4 bases from J; bases unmatched to any gene: 6. The CDR3 has 15 amino acids. The chain's CDR3 is CASSPSGSGSDTQYF. CDR3 nucleotide sequence: TGTGCCAGCAGTCCTAGCGGGAGTGGGTCAGATACGCAGTATTTT.

This clone was detected only once. The chain links TRBV6-5 to TRBJ2-2, with D possibly TRBD1 on 6 matching bases. Trimming cost V 5 bases and J 2 bases, with 9 bases left between them. From germline, CDR1 is MNHEY and CDR2 SVGAGI. This CDR3 has 14 amino acids. The CDR3 DNA reads TGTGCCAGCAGTAACAGGGACAACACCGGGGAGCTGTTTTTT. Its translation: CASSNRDNTGELFF.

Here the CDR3 reads CASTWGSGELFF. The CDR3 nucleotides are TGTGCCAGCACTTGGGGGAGCGGGGAGCTGTTTTTT. This chain connects TRBV25-1 to TRBJ2-2; the D gene could be TRBD1 or TRBD2 (5 bases each). The germline CDR1 and CDR2 sequences are MGHDK and SYGVNS. The CDR3 is made up of 12 amino acids. The ends were cut back, 7 bases at V and 7 bases at J, with 10 bases in the middle.

This clone was seen just once. The rearrangement links TRBV28 to TRBJ2-3; 11 nucleotides line up with TRBD1. CDR1 and CDR2 (germline): MDHEN, SYDVKM. This CDR3 has 17 amino acids. V trimming: 5 bases; J trimming: 4 bases; junction bases outside the gene matches: 11. The CDR3 sequence is CASSRLYGTGGSDTQYF. Here the CDR3 DNA reads TGTGCCAGCAGTCGGCTGTATGGGACAGGGGGTTCAGATACGCAGTATTTT.

The chain joins TRBV4-3 to TRBJ2-5; D uncertain. The CDR3 sequence is 16 residues long. Germline values: CDR1 LGHNA, CDR2 YSLEER. Trimming cost V 1 base and J 0 bases, with 12 bases left between them. Here the CDR3 DNA reads TGCGCCAGCAGCCAAGTGTACGACCGTAACCAAGAGACCCAGTACTTC. Translating gives CASSQVYDRNQETQYF.

The table lists this clone with a count of one. This rearrangement joins TRBV5-5 to TRBJ1-1; D call uncertain. With 0 bases removed from V and 4 bases from J, the gap between germline ends came to 7 bases. The CDR3 covers 13 residues. Germline CDR1 and CDR2: SGHKS and YYEKEE (reference sequence). The CDR3 bases are TGTGCCAGCAGCTTGGGCGTTGCCACTGAAGCTTTCTTT. Translated, it gives CASSLGVATEAFF. Filled out from reference TRBV5-5 and TRBJ1-1, the complete variable domain reads DAGVTQSPTHLIKTRGQQVTLRCSPISGHKSVSWYQQVLGQGPQFIFQYYEKEERGRGNFPDRFSARQFPNYSSELNVNALLLGDSALYLCASSLGVATEAFFGQGTRLTVV.

To note about this clone: Other DNA sequences in the sample encode the same CDR3. V usage is TRBV28 and J usage is TRBJ1-6; D uncertain. This CDR3 is built from 15 residues. Between the trimmed V and J ends, which lost 2 bases and 2 bases, there was a span of 7 bases. Per germline, CDR1 MDHEN and CDR2 SYDVKM. The CDR3 reads CASSLRGAYNSPLHF. CDR3 coding DNA: TGTGCCAGCAGTTTACGTGGGGCCTATAATTCACCCCTCCACTTT.

A note on this clone: The same CDR3 can be traced to other DNA sequences in this sample. The chain combines TRBV27 with TRBJ2-7; TRBD1 matches 9 bases. Looked up from germline, CDR1 is MNHEY and CDR2 is SMNVEV (reference sequence). This CDR3 has 13 amino acids. J lost 5 bases, V lost 4 bases, and 3 bases had no gene match. The CDR3 DNA follows: TGTGCCAGCAGTTGGGACAGGGCCAACGAGCAGTACTTC. Amino acid sequence: CASSWDRANEQYF.

This chain connects TRBV7-8 to TRBJ2-3; TRBD2 matches at 8 bases. The CDR3 spans 14 residues. J gave up 4 bases and V 4 bases, and 4 bases lay outside the gene matches. CDR1 is SGHVS, CDR2 FQNEAQ, per germline. The CDR3 bases are TGTGCCAGCAGCTCGGGACTAGGGGCAGATACGCAGTATTTT. Translating gives CASSSGLGADTQYF.

As concerns this clone: The same CDR3 is also encoded by other DNA sequences in this sample. Here the CDR3 DNA reads TGCGCCAGCAGCTTAGTCGGGGGCTACGAGCAGTACTTC. The encoded protein is CASSLVGGYEQYF. This rearrangement joins TRBV5-1 to TRBJ2-7, with D possibly matching TRBD2 (6 bases). The ends were cut back, 2 bases at V and 3 bases at J, with 9 bases in the middle. Per germline, CDR1 SGHRS and CDR2 YFSETQ. CDR3 length: 13 amino acids.

V is TRBV5-6 and J is TRBJ2-1; 10 nucleotides line up with TRBD2. Germline values: CDR1 SGHDT, CDR2 YYEEEE. The CDR3 has 16 residues. V lost 0 bases and J lost 9; bases outside the gene matches: 9. The CDR3 sequence is CASSLGLAGVIGEQFF. The DNA of the CDR3 is TGTGCCAGCAGCTTGGGTCTAGCGGGAGTCATCGGTGAGCAGTTCTTC.

In DNA, the CDR3 is TGTGCCAGCAGCTTTGCAGGGCCCATGAACACTGAAGCTTTCTTT. It is translated as CASSFAGPMNTEAFF. The gene calls are TRBV5-6 and TRBJ1-1, with a weak D call TRBD1 (5 bases). Germline V gives CDR1 SGHDT, CDR2 YYEEEE. The CDR3 spans 15 residues. V lost 2 bases to trimming and J lost 0 bases, with 11 bases between them.

CDR3 bases: TGTGCCAGCGGAAGACGGGGATTGGGCACAGATACGCAGTATTTT. Its translation: CASGRRGLGTDTQYF. The chain recombines TRBV9 with TRBJ2-3; D is perhaps TRBD2 (5 bases). The length of the CDR3 is 15 residues. Per germline, CDR1 SGDLS and CDR2 YYNGEE. Trimming removed 7 bases at V and 1 base at J, with 16 bases between.

This chain joins TRBV10-3 and TRBJ1-1; 7 nucleotides agree with TRBD1. The CDR3 consists of 18 residues. The V and J ends lost 3 bases and 0 bases, in that order; junction bases with no gene match: 13. Per the germline V gene, CDR1 is ENHRY and CDR2 is SYGVKD. CDR3 sequence: CAISEQFQGVPMNTEAFF. CDR3 DNA: TGTGCCATCAGTGAACAATTCCAGGGGGTACCCATGAACACTGAAGCTTTCTTT.

The chain uses TRBV2 and TRBJ2-1; D not resolved. Germline CDR1 reads SNHLY; CDR2 reads FYNNEI. Trimming took 9 bases from V and 5 from J, leaving 8 bases between them. CDR3 size: 11 residues. CDR3 sequence (DNA): TGTGCCAGGAATTACCACAATGAGCAGTTCTTC. It specifies CARNYHNEQFF.

V is TRBV28 and J is TRBJ1-5; TRBD1 might be the D (5 bases). Germline assignment: CDR1 MDHEN and CDR2 SYDVKM. The V end lost 3 bases, the J end lost 0 bases, and 9 bases lay between the germline ends. The CDR3 is 15 amino acids. CDR3: CASSFSGASNQPQHF. The CDR3 nucleotides are TGTGCCAGCAGTTTCTCCGGGGCTAGCAATCAGCCCCAGCATTTT.

CDR3 sequence reads: CSVEDMDGYGYTF. The CDR3 region has the DNA TGCAGCGTTGAAGATATGGACGGCTATGGCTACACCTTC. V is TRBV29-1 and J is TRBJ1-2, with no clear D. Germline V lookup: CDR1 SQVTM, CDR2 ANQGSEA. The V end lost 0 bases, the J end lost 4 bases, and 9 bases lay between the germline ends. This CDR3 contains 13 residues.

The V call is TRBV7-2, the J call TRBJ1-4, with 8 bases fitting TRBD1. J lost 6 bases, V lost 3 bases, and 9 bases had no gene match. The CDR3 runs 16 residues. Germline V gene data show CDR1 as SGHTA and CDR2 as FQGNSA. CDR3 nucleotides: TGTGCCAGCAGCTTGCTATACAGGGGACAGGATGAAAAACTGTTTTTT. Protein sequence: CASSLLYRGQDEKLFF.

J is TRBJ2-3 and V is TRBV5-6; TRBD2 matches 9 bases. The trim removed 4 bases at V and 6 bases at J, leaving 12 bases unmatched. Looked up from germline, CDR1 is SGHDT and CDR2 is YYEEEE. The CDR3 is 16 amino acids. The CDR3 is CASSLGQRGASDTQYF. DNA for the CDR3: TGTGCCAGCAGCCTGGGCCAGCGGGGGGCCTCGGATACGCAGTATTTT.

V is TRBV27 and J is TRBJ1-1, with 7 bases fitting TRBD1. The V and J ends lost 5 bases and 6 bases, in that order; junction bases with no gene match: 9. In germline, CDR1 is MNHEY, CDR2 SMNVEV (reference sequence). The CDR3 is made up of 14 amino acids. The CDR3 DNA follows: TGTGCCAGCAGTCTTCAACAGGGGCGGGCTGAAGCTTTCTTT. Its translation: CASSLQQGRAEAFF.

The chain couples TRBV2 to TRBJ2-3; the D gene is possibly TRBD2 (6 bases). V lost 2 bases, J lost 2 bases, and 26 bases lay in between. This CDR3 has 20 amino acids. Germline CDR1 is SNHLY and CDR2 is FYNNEI. This chain's CDR3 is CASSEPLNGGDNRDTDTQYF. CDR3 nucleotides: TGTGCCAGCAGTGAACCCTTGAACGGGGGAGACAATAGAGACACAGATACGCAGTATTTT.

The chain joins TRBV15 to TRBJ1-5; the D gene is possibly TRBD1 (6 bases). The CDR3 runs 15 residues. V was trimmed by 4 bases and J by 0 bases, leaving 10 bases between them. CDR1 is LNHNV and CDR2 is YYDKDF in the germline V gene (reference sequence). In nucleotides, the CDR3 is TGTGCCACCAGCACCCGGACAGTTAGCAATCAGCCCCAGCATTTT. It translates to CATSTRTVSNQPQHF.